A single T cell receptor (beta chain) is shown here with its context. Its specificity is not known. The data were taken from a study of neoadjuvant nivolumab and ipilimumab in lung cancer. Study-level findings and limits: Pretherapy blood TCR richness correlated positively with resected tumor richness. TCR sequencing covered a small number of samples. Only a single major-pathologic-response sample was available for clonality analysis.

Sequenced by immunoSEQ multiplex PCR; TCRdb stores in-frame clones only, minus some. The repertoire has roughly 1,500 clones, just over 85% of them found once; the top ten carry approximately 3.5%. V lost 5 bases, J lost 5 bases, and 12 bases stayed unmatched. Germline CDR1 and CDR2: LNHDA and SQIVND (reference sequence). The CDR3 has 16 residues. The source of this sequence is an adult with non-small cell lung cancer. The sequenced sample was adjacent normal lung tissue, obtained after neoadjuvant nivolumab, alone or with ipilimumab, at or shortly before surgery. The gene calls are TRBV19 and TRBJ2-1; 7 bases are shared with TRBD2. CDR3 sequence (DNA): TGTGCCAGTAGTTTGATAACTAGCGTGATGAACAATGAGCAGTTCTTC. Protein product: CASSLITSVMNNEQFF.